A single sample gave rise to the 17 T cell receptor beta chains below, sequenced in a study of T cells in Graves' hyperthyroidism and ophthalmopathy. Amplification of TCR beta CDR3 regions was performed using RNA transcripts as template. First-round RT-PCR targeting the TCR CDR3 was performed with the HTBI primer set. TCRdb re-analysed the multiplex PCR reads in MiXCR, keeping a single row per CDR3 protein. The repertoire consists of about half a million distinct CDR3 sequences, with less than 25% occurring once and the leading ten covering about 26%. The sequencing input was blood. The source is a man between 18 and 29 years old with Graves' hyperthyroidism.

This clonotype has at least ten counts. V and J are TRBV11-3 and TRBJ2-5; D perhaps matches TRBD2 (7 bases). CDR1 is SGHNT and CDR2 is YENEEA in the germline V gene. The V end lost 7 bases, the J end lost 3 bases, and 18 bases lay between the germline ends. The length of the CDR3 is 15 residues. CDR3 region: CASKLSWEGEETQYF. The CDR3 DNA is TGTGCCAGCAAGCTCTCCTGGGAGGGGGAAGAGACCCAGTACTTC.

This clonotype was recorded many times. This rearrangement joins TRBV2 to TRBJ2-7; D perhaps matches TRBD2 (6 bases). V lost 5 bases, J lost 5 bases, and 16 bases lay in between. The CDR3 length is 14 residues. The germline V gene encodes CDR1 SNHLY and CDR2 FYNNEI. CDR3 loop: CASSLEGKEDEQYF. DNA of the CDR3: TGTGCCAGCAGTCTGGAGGGTAAGGAGGACGAGCAGTACTTC.

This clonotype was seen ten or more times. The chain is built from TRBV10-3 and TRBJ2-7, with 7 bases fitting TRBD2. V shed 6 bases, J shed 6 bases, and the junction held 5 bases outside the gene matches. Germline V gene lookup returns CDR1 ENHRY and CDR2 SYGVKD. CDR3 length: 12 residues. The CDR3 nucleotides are TGTGCCATCAGAGGGGAGGGTAGCGAGCAGTACTTC. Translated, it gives CAIRGEGSEQYF.

CDR3 DNA sequence: TGTGCCAGCACCCTCTTTGGAGAAGGGCAGCCCCAGCATTTT. Translating it yields CASTLFGEGQPQHF. The chain recombines TRBV12-3 or TRBV12-4 with TRBJ1-5, with unresolved D. CDR3 size: 14 residues. The germline V and J ends were trimmed by 7 bases and 7 bases, with 17 bases remaining between them.

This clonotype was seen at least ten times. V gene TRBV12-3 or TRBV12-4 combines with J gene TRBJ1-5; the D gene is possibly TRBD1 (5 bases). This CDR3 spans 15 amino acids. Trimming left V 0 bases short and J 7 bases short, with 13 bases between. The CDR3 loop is CASSLARKGTQPQHF. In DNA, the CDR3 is TGTGCCAGCAGTTTAGCGAGGAAGGGGACCCAGCCCCAGCATTTT.

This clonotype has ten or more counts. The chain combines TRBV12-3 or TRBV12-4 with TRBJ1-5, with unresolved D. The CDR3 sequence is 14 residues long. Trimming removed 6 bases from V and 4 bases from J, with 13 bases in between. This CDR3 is CASRLGIPNQPQHF. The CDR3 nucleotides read TGTGCCAGCAGACTGGGTATTCCAAATCAGCCCCAGCATTTT.

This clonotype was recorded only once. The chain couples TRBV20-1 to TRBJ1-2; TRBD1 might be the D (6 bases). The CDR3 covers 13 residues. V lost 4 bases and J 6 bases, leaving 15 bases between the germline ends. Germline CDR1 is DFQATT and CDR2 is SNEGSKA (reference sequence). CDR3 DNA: TGCAGTGCTATAAGGCAGGGGATGGATGGCTACACCTTC. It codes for CSAIRQGMDGYTF.

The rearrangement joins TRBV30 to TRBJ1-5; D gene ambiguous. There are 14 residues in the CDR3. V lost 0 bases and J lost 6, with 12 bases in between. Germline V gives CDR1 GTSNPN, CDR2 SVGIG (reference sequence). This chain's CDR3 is CAWSVLGYGQPQHF. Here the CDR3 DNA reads TGTGCCTGGAGTGTACTAGGGTACGGTCAGCCCCAGCATTTT.

The DNA of the CDR3 is TGCGCCAGCAGCGGCTGGACAGGGAGCACTGAAGCTTTCTTT. Amino acids: CASSGWTGSTEAFF. The chain links TRBV5-1 to TRBJ1-1; 8 bases map to TRBD1. The CDR3 consists of 14 residues. Germline V gives CDR1 SGHRS, CDR2 YFSETQ. V shed 4 bases and J 4 bases; nucleotides not matched to a gene: 6.

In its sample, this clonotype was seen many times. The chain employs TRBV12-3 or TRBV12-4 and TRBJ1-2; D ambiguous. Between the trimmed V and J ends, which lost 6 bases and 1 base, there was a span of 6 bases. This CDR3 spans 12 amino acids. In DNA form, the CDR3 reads TGTGCCAGCAGCCCGATTAACTATGGCTACACCTTC. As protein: CASSPINYGYTF.

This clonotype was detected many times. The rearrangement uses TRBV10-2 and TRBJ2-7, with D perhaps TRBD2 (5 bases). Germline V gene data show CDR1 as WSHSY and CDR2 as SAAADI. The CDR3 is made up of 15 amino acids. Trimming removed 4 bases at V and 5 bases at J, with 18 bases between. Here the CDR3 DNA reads TGCGCCAGCAGTGTGAGGGAGACTTCGGGGAACGAGCAGTACTTC. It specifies CASSVRETSGNEQYF.

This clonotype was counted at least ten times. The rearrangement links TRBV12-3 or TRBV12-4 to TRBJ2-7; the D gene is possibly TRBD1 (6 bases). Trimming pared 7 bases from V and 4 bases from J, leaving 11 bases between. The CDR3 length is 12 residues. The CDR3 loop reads CASNVRGYEQYF. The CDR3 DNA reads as TGTGCCAGCAACGTGAGGGGGTACGAGCAGTACTTC.

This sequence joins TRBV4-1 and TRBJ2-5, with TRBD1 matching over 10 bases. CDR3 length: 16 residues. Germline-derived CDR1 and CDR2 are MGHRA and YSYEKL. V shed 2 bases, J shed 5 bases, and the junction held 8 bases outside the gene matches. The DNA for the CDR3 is TGCGCCAGCAGCCAAAACCCGGGACAGGGGAGGGAGACCCAGTACTTC. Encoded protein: CASSQNPGQGRETQYF.

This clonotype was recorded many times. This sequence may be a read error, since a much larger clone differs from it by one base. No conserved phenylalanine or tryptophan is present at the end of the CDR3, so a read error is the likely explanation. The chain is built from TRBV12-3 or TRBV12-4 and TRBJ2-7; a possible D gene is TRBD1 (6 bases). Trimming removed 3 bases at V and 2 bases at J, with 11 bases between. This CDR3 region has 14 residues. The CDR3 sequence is CASSFVAGAYEQYL. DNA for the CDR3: TGTGCCAGCAGTTTCGTGGCAGGGGCCTACGAGCAGTACCTC.

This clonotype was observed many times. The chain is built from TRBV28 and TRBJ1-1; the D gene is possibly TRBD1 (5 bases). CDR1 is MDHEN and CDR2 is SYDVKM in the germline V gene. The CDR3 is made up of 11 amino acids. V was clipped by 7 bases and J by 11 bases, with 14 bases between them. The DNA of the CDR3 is TGTGCCAGCACTATAGGTGGGGGGGCTTTCTTT. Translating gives CASTIGGGAFF.

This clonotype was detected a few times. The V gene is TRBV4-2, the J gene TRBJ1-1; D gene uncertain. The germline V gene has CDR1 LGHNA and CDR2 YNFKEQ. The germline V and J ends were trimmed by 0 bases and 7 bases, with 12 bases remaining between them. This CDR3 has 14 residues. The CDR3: CASSQERRGLEAFF. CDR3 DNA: TGTGCCAGCAGCCAAGAGAGGCGCGGGCTTGAAGCTTTCTTT.

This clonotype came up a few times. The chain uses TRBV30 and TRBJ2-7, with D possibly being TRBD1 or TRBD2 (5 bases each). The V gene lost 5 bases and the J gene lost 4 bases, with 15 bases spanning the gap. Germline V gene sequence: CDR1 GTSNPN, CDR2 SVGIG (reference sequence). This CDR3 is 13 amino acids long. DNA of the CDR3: TGTGCCTGGGCTGCCCGGGGCCTTTACGAGCAGTACTTC. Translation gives CAWAARGLYEQYF.